The source of this TCR beta chain is a study of T-cell memory formation after mild COVID-19. Germline CDR1 reads SGHRS; CDR2 reads YFSETQ. This CDR3 spans 13 amino acids. V was shortened by 1 base and J by 6 bases, with 8 bases between the two germline ends. TCRdb analysed the 5' RACE reads with MiXCR anew, one entry per CDR3 protein. Of 250,000 to 350,000 distinct CDR3 sequences in the sample, 15% to 20% were seen once. Study-wide results and caveats: CD4+ clones that contracted lay mainly in CM and EM; CD8+ ones lay in EMRA. Clones contracting across day 15 to 85 had a balanced CD4/CD8 profile; later expanding clones leaned CD4+. Pre-infection memory carried some responding clones, suggesting that cross-reactive memory joined.

A note on this clonotype: Its antigen remains unknown.

The sequence came from a young man who had mild COVID-19 (a few samples of this study predate the infection). Cell type and time point are not known. The chain is built from TRBV5-1 and TRBJ1-5; D gene ambiguous. The source material was PBMCs or a T cell subset sorted from them (not recorded which). The CDR3: CASSLSAGQPQHF. CDR3 nucleotides: TGCGCCAGCAGCTTGAGTGCGGGTCAGCCCCAGCATTTT.